The clone carrying this T cell receptor (beta chain) was counted only a few times. Its specificity is unknown. In TCRdb, the 5' RACE reads were re-called with MiXCR into one record per CDR3 protein. The sample contains roughly 750,000 distinct CDR3 sequences, over 20% of which appear only once. The data belong to a study of identical twins. The donor group consisted entirely of healthy Caucasians. Study-level findings and limits: Without tracking the same donors, conclusions rested on cross-sectional statistical analysis.

The sample was also reused in another study, on T cells expressing NK-cell markers.

This clonotype was obtained from a young woman in good health. The material sequenced was PBMCs.

Here the CDR3 reads CASSQGSGVGTAIYGYTF. The DNA of the CDR3 is TGTGCCAGCAGCCAGGGGAGTGGAGTCGGGACAGCAATCTATGGCTACACCTTC. The rearrangement uses TRBV3-1 and TRBJ1-2, with 7 bases fitting TRBD1. The CDR3 has 18 amino acids. Germline V lookup: CDR1 LGHDT, CDR2 YNNKEL (reference sequence). With V trimmed by 3 bases and J by 4 bases, 17 bases remained unmatched.